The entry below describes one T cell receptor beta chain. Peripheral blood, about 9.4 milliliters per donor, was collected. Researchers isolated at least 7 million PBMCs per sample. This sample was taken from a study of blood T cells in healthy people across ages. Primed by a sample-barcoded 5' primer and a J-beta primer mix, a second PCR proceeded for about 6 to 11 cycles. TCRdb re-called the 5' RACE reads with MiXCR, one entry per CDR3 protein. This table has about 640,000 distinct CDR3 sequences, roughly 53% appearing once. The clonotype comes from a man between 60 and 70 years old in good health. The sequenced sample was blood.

The CDR3 DNA sequence: TGTGCCAGCAGTGAACGGCCAGGATATAATTCACCCCTCCACTTT. This gives the protein CASSERPGYNSPLHF. The J gene is TRBJ1-6, the V gene TRBV25-1, with no clear D. This CDR3 is 15 amino acids long. V lost 2 bases and J lost 4, with 9 bases in between. The V gene's germline CDR1 is MGHDK and CDR2 SYGVNS.